A selection of T cell receptor beta chains follows, all from one sample in a study of identifying expanded T cells in peripheral blood. The repertoire was sequenced with immunoSEQ multiplex PCR; TCRdb's copy has only in-frame clones and lacks some. The data show about 130,000 clones, around nine tenths seen once. Sequences were obtained from blood. All receptors derive from a person aged 18 to 69 in good health. The CDR3 runs from the conserved cysteine through the conserved F or W. The D gene is left open where the match is weak. Size is omitted from some rows. Given values are once, few, many or a class for expanded clones.

d_gene: NA; j_gene: TRBJ2-5; abundance: NA; v_gene: TRBV19; CDR3aa: CASTSAQSSYQETQYF; CDR3nt: TGTGCCAGTACCTCCGCACAGTCAAGCTACCAAGAGACCCAGTACTTC
d_gene: NA; j_gene: TRBJ2-7; abundance: NA; v_gene: TRBV4-1; CDR3aa: CASSQVGAFASYEQYF; CDR3nt: TGCGCCAGCAGCCAAGTAGGAGCCTTTGCCTCCTACGAGCAGTACTTC
d_gene: TRBD1; j_gene: TRBJ2-3; abundance: NA; v_gene: TRBV18; CDR3aa: CASSQAGTGEADTQYF; CDR3nt: TGTGCCAGCTCGCAAGCCGGGACAGGGGAGGCAGATACGCAGTATTTT
d_gene: TRBD2; j_gene: TRBJ2-1; abundance: NA; v_gene: TRBV5-1; CDR3aa: CASTLAGGLSYNEQFF; CDR3nt: TGCGCCAGCACCTTAGCGGGGGGGCTGTCCTACAATGAGCAGTTCTTC
d_gene: TRBD2; j_gene: TRBJ2-3; abundance: NA; v_gene: TRBV6-5; CDR3aa: CASGRGGGTDTQYF; CDR3nt: TGTGCCAGCGGCCGTGGGGGGGGGACAGATACGCAGTATTTT
d_gene: NA; j_gene: TRBJ2-1; abundance: NA; v_gene: TRBV7-9; CDR3aa: CASSLSSLQGSYNEQFF; CDR3nt: TGTGCCAGCAGCTTAAGTTCACTACAGGGCTCCTACAATGAGCAGTTCTTC
d_gene: TRBD1; j_gene: TRBJ1-1; abundance: NA; v_gene: TRBV7-2; CDR3aa: CASSGWDRTNTEAFF; CDR3nt: TGTGCCAGCAGCGGATGGGACAGAACAAACACTGAAGCTTTCTTT
d_gene: NA; j_gene: TRBJ1-1; abundance: NA; v_gene: TRBV7-2; CDR3aa: CASSLGYNTEAFF; CDR3nt: TGTGCCAGCAGCCTCGGTTATAACACTGAAGCTTTCTTT
d_gene: NA; j_gene: TRBJ2-1; abundance: NA; v_gene: TRBV5-1; CDR3aa: CASSLESALYNEQFF; CDR3nt: TGCGCCAGCAGCTTGGAATCGGCTCTTTACAATGAGCAGTTCTTC
d_gene: TRBD1; j_gene: TRBJ2-7; abundance: NA; v_gene: TRBV4-1; CDR3aa: CASSQDLTGGYEQYF; CDR3nt: TGCGCCAGCAGCCAAGATCTGACAGGGGGCTACGAGCAGTACTTC
d_gene: NA; j_gene: TRBJ1-4; abundance: NA; v_gene: TRBV30; CDR3aa: CAWKAGPTNEKLFF; CDR3nt: TGTGCCTGGAAGGCCGGACCAACTAATGAAAAACTGTTTTTT
d_gene: NA; j_gene: TRBJ1-4; abundance: NA; v_gene: TRBV9; CDR3aa: CASSPADPTNEKLFF; CDR3nt: TGTGCCAGCAGCCCCGCGGACCCAACTAATGAAAAACTGTTTTTT
d_gene: TRBD2; j_gene: TRBJ2-1; abundance: NA; v_gene: TRBV5-6; CDR3aa: CASSLDPAGANYNEQFF; CDR3nt: TGTGCCAGCAGCTTGGATCCAGCGGGAGCGAACTACAATGAGCAGTTCTTC
d_gene: NA; j_gene: TRBJ1-1; abundance: NA; v_gene: TRBV7-3; CDR3aa: CASSRHLNTEAFF; CDR3nt: TGTGCCAGCAGCCGCCATTTGAACACTGAAGCTTTCTTT
d_gene: NA; j_gene: TRBJ1-2; abundance: NA; v_gene: TRBV7-9; CDR3aa: CASSTTDGNYGYTF; CDR3nt: TGTGCCAGCAGCACTACCGACGGGAACTATGGCTACACCTTC
d_gene: NA; j_gene: TRBJ1-2; abundance: NA; v_gene: TRBV6-1; CDR3aa: CASSARTLGGYTF; CDR3nt: TGTGCCAGCAGTGCCAGGACACTGGGAGGCTACACCTTC
d_gene: NA; j_gene: TRBJ2-5; abundance: NA; v_gene: TRBV7-6; CDR3aa: CASRDQETQYF; CDR3nt: TGTGCCAGCAGGGACCAAGAGACCCAGTACTTC
d_gene: TRBD2; j_gene: TRBJ2-7; abundance: NA; v_gene: TRBV6-5; CDR3aa: CASSRTSGRVHEQYF; CDR3nt: TGTGCCAGCAGTCGTACTAGCGGGAGGGTACACGAGCAGTACTTC
d_gene: NA; j_gene: TRBJ1-2; abundance: NA; v_gene: TRBV5-8; CDR3aa: CASSLAGYTF; CDR3nt: TGTGCCAGCAGCTTGGCTGGCTACACCTTC
d_gene: TRBD1; j_gene: TRBJ2-6; abundance: NA; v_gene: TRBV2; CDR3aa: CASSVNRGPSGANVLTF; CDR3nt: TGTGCCAGCAGTGTGAACAGGGGGCCCTCTGGGGCCAACGTCCTGACTTTC
d_gene: NA; j_gene: TRBJ2-1; abundance: NA; v_gene: TRBV29-1; CDR3aa: CSSGSGGQFF; CDR3nt: TGCAGCTCTGGTTCGGGCGGGCAGTTCTTC
d_gene: TRBD1; j_gene: TRBJ1-5; abundance: NA; v_gene: TRBV28; CDR3aa: CASRKDREGGNQPQHF; CDR3nt: TGTGCCAGCAGAAAAGACAGGGAGGGGGGCAATCAGCCCCAGCATTTT
d_gene: NA; j_gene: TRBJ1-1; abundance: once; v_gene: TRBV11-2; CDR3aa: CASRTNRDPEAFF; CDR3nt: TGTGCCAGCAGAACGAACAGGGACCCTGAAGCTTTCTTT
d_gene: NA; j_gene: TRBJ1-5; abundance: NA; v_gene: TRBV2; CDR3aa: CASSGGGGRSNQPQHF; CDR3nt: TGTGCCAGCAGTGGGGGAGGGGGGCGGAGCAATCAGCCCCAGCATTTT
d_gene: NA; j_gene: TRBJ2-6; abundance: few; v_gene: TRBV28; CDR3aa: CASIGDSGANVLTF; CDR3nt: TGTGCCAGCATAGGTGACTCTGGGGCCAACGTCCTGACTTTC
d_gene: TRBD1; j_gene: TRBJ2-7; abundance: NA; v_gene: TRBV5-5; CDR3aa: CASSTGQGAYEQYF; CDR3nt: TGTGCCAGCAGCACGGGACAGGGGGCCTACGAGCAGTACTTC
d_gene: NA; j_gene: TRBJ2-7; abundance: NA; v_gene: TRBV28; CDR3aa: CASSAGTAAYEQYF; CDR3nt: TGTGCCAGCAGTGCAGGGACCGCTGCCTACGAGCAGTACTTC
d_gene: NA; j_gene: TRBJ1-1; abundance: NA; v_gene: TRBV5-3; CDR3aa: CARSLSQGSTEAFF; CDR3nt: TGTGCCAGAAGCTTGTCCCAGGGTAGCACTGAAGCTTTCTTT